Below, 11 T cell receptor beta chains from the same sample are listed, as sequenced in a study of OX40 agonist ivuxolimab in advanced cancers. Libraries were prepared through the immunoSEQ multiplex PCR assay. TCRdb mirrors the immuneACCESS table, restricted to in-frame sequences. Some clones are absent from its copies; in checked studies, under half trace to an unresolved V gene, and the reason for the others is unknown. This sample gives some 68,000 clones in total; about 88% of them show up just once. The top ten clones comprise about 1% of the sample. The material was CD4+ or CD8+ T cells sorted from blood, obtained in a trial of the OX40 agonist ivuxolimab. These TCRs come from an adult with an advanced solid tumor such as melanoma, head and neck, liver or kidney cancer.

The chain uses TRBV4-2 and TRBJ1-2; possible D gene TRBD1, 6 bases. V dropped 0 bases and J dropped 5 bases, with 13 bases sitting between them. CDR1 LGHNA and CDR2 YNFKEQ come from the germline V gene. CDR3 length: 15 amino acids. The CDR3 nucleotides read TGTGCCAGCAGCCAAGACCCAGGGGCAGGGTATGGCTACACCTTC. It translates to CASSQDPGAGYGYTF.

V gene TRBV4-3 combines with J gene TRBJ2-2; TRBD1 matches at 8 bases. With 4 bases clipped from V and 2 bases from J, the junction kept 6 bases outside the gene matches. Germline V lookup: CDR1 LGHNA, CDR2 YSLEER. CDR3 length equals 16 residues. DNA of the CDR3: TGCGCCAGCAGCCCAACGACAGGGGCTAACACCGGGGAGCTGTTTTTT. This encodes CASSPTTGANTGELFF.

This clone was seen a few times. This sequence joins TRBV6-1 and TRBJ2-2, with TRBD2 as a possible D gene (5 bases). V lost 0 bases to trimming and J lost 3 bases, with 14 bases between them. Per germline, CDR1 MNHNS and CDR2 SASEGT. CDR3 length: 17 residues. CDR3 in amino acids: CASSEAFRPRDTGELFF. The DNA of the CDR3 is TGTGCCAGCAGTGAAGCGTTTAGGCCGAGGGACACCGGGGAGCTGTTTTTT.

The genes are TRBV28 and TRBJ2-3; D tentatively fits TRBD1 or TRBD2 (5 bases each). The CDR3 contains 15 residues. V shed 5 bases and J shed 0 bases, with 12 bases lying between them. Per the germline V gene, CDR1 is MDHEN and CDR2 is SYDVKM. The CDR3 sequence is CASSPGDLSTDTQYF. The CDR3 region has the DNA TGTGCCAGCAGTCCCGGGGACCTAAGCACAGATACGCAGTATTTT.

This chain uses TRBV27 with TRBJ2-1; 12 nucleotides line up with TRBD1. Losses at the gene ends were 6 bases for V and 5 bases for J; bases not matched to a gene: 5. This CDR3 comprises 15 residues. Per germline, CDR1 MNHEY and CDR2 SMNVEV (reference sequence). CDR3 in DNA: TGTGCCAGCAGAGACCGGGACAGGGGGCACAATGAGCAGTTCTTC. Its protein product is CASRDRDRGHNEQFF.

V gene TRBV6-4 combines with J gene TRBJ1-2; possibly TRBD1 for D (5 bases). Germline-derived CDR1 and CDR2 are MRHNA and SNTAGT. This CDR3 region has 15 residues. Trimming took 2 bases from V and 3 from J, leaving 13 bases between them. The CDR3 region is CASSDTGTSHYGYTF. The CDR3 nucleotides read TGTGCCAGCAGTGACACCGGGACTTCGCACTATGGCTACACCTTC.

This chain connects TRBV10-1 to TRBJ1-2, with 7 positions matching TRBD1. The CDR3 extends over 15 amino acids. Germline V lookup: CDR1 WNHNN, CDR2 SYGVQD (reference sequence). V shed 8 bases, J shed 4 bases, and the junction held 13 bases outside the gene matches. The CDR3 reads CASPSPTTGSYGYTF. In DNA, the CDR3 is TGCGCCAGCCCAAGCCCTACGACAGGGTCCTATGGCTACACCTTC.

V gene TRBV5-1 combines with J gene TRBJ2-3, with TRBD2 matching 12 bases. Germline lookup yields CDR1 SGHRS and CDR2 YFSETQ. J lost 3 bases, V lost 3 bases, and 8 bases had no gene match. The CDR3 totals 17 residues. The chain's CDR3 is CASSSLAGGPKTDTQYF. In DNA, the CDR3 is TGCGCCAGCAGCTCGCTAGCGGGGGGGCCGAAGACAGATACGCAGTATTTT. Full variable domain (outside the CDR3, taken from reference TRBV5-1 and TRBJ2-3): KAGVTQTPRYLIKTRGQQVTLSCSPISGHRSVSWYQQTPGQGLQFLFEYFSETQRNKGNFPGRFSGRQFSNSRSEMNVSTLELGDSALYLCASSSLAGGPKTDTQYFGPGTRLTVL.

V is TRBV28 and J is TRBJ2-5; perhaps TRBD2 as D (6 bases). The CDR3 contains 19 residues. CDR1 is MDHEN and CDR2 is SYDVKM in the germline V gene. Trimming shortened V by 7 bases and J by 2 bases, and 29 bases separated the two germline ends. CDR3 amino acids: CASITGGSAGLYLQETQYF. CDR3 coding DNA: TGTGCCAGCATCACAGGAGGGTCAGCTGGTCTTTACCTTCAAGAGACCCAGTACTTC.

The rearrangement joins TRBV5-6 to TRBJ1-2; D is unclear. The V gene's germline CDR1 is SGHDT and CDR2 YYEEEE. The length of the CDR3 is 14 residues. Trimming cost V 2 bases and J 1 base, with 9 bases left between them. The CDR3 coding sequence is TGTGCCAGCAGCTTCCTGTACCTTAACTATGGCTACACCTTC. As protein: CASSFLYLNYGYTF.

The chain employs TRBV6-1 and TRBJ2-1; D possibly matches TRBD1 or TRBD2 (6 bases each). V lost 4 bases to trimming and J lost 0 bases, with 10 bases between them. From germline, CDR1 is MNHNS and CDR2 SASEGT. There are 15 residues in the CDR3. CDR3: CASSAPGASYNEQFF. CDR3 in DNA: TGTGCCAGCAGTGCTCCGGGGGCCTCCTACAATGAGCAGTTCTTC.